This T cell receptor beta chain was observed in a study of identical twins. The CDR3 runs to 14 residues. TCRdb reanalysed the 5' RACE reads using MiXCR and keeps one entry per CDR3 protein. The sample has nearly 200,000 distinct CDR3 sequences; roughly 15% are singletons. These data were likewise used in another study, on T cells expressing NK-cell markers. In that study: Sorting was restricted to alpha-beta TCR T cells by an anti-gamma-delta TCR antibody in several experiments.

The V gene is TRBV21-1, the J gene TRBJ2-7; no DNA check was done on the table's D call, TRBD1. TRBV21-1 is an annotated pseudogene. Sequencing was carried out using CD8+ T cells sorted from blood. The sequence came from a woman aged 18-29 years in good health. The CDR3 DNA reads TGTGCCAGCGGCATCCGGGACAGGGGGTACGAGCAGTACTTC. Encoded protein: CASGIRDRGYEQYF.